Presented here are 3 T cell receptor beta chains from one specimen sequenced in a study of tumor and adjacent non-tumor tissue in lung cancer. Three rounds of nested PCR, following a modified ARM-PCR protocol, produced the TCRbeta library. TCRdb analysed the multiplex PCR reads with MiXCR anew, one entry per CDR3 protein. The sample shows some 200,000 distinct CDR3 sequences, about 76% of them seen only once. This sample's RNA came from whole unsorted tissue. Input material: lung tumor tissue. These receptors were taken from a man in his 60s with non-small cell lung cancer.

Here the CDR3 reads CPNSRDGTEAFF. CDR3 bases: TGCCCCAACTCGAGGGATGGGACTGAAGCTTTCTTT. V gene TRBV4-3 combines with J gene TRBJ1-1; D is unresolved. CDR1 is LGHNA, CDR2 YSLEER, per germline. This CDR3 spans 12 amino acids.

A word on this clonotype: The junction does not match germline at one end; this may be a read error. The gene calls are TRBV20-1 and TRBJ2-7, with D perhaps matching TRBD1 (5 bases). Germline-derived CDR1 and CDR2 are DFQATT and SNEGSKA (reference sequence). The CDR3 is made up of 14 amino acids. CDR3 DNA: TGCAGTGCTAGAGATCGCAGGGTCTCCTACGAGCAGTATTTC. It translates to CSARDRRVSYEQYF.

This clonotype was detected many times. The V gene is TRBV11-1, the J gene TRBJ2-6; weak D call: TRBD1 (7 bases). Per germline, CDR1 SGHAT and CDR2 FQDESV (reference sequence). V dropped 7 bases and J dropped 1 base, with 14 bases sitting between them. The CDR3 sequence is 16 residues long. The CDR3: CASTETGRSGANVLTF. DNA of the CDR3: TGTGCCAGCACCGAGACAGGGAGGTCTGGGGCCAACGTCCTGACTTTC. Combining the CDR3 with reference TRBV11-1 and TRBJ2-6 gives the whole variable domain EAEVAQSPRYKITEKSQAVAFWCDPISGHATLYWYRQILGQGPELLVQFQDESVVDDSQLPKDRFSAERLKGVDSTLKIQPAELGDSAMYLCASTETGRSGANVLTFGAGSRLTVL.